This T cell receptor (beta chain) was profiled in a study of early stage breast cancer tumors. As for the study in general: Samples were sequenced at around 10-fold average coverage. Study-wide findings and caveats: Blood repertoires resembled normal breast more than tumor.

A note on this clone: Its antigen is currently unknown.

Blood replicates held 0.5 ug DNA, tumor or normal breast roughly 1.5 ug, two each. Profiling relied on immunoSEQ multiplex PCR, and the TCRdb table lists in-frame clones only, not all of them. The table records some 29,000 clones, about 83% of them present only once. The CDR3 consists of 15 residues. Germline loops: CDR1 MNHNS, CDR2 SASEGT. J gave up 4 bases and V 0 bases, and 3 bases lay outside the gene matches. The chain joins TRBV6-1 to TRBJ2-1; 7 positions agree with TRBD2. Specimen: blood. This receptor was obtained from a person between 45 and 65 years old with breast cancer. This CDR3 is CASSEAGGDYNEQFF. In DNA form, the CDR3 reads TGTGCCAGCAGTGAAGCGGGGGGGGATTACAATGAGCAGTTCTTC.